The clone carrying this TCR beta chain occurred many times. TCRdb itself ran the RACE reads through MiXCR, one entry per CDR3 protein. The sample gives 35,000 to 50,000 distinct CDR3 sequences, around 3.4% of which show up once; around 5% is in the top ten. Noted time point: healthy volunteer bleed at 6 weeks. The authors' total RNA extraction used unfractionated whole blood. These data come from a study of human T cells and chemical hapten exposure. CDR1 and CDR2 (germline): MDHEN, SYDVKM. After removal of 5 bases from V and 6 bases from J, the junction contained 0 bases not matched to a gene. CDR3 length: 12 amino acids.

The chain recombines TRBV28 with TRBJ2-2, with TRBD1 identical over 7 bases. Sequences were obtained from whole blood. The source is a human donor in good health. Some clones in this sample may be carry-over from other donors' samples. The CDR3 reads CASSRGPGELFF. The DNA of the CDR3 is TGTGCCAGCAGTAGGGGGCCCGGGGAGCTGTTTTTT.